A single sample is the source of the 9 T cell receptor beta chains below, sequenced in a study of vaccination and CD4 T cells after COVID-19. Documented treatment: approximately nine-day PBMC culture with coronavirus spike peptide pools or control peptides (ViraFEST assay). Harvesting of the unexposed donor's CD4+ T cells predated the COVID-19 pandemic (2011-2018). Sequence data for DNA of cultured CD4+ T cells were generated by the Oncomine TCR Beta short-read assay. TCRdb re-called the PCR reads with MiXCR, one entry per CDR3 protein. This sample has under 6,500 distinct CDR3 sequences, with around 43% found just once. Their antigen targets remain unknown. Input material: CD4+ T cells from blood, cultured in vitro. The receptors shown here come from a human donor in good health.

This clonotype rates as medium-sized. This chain connects TRBV20-1 to TRBJ1-1; D is undetermined. The ends were cut back, 3 bases at V and 2 bases at J, with 7 bases in the middle. The CDR3 extends over 12 amino acids. Germline V gene sequence: CDR1 DFQATT, CDR2 SNEGSKA (reference sequence). This CDR3 is CSASNGNTEAFF. The CDR3, as DNA: TGCAGTGCTAGTAACGGTAACACTGAAGCTTTCTTT.

The CDR3 nucleotides are TGCGCCAGCAGCAGAAGGACAGCGTCACAAGAGACCCAGTACTTC. This sequence encodes CASSRRTASQETQYF. The chain carries TRBV5-1 and TRBJ2-5; D perhaps matches TRBD1 (6 bases). Germline CDR1 is SGHRS and CDR2 is YFSETQ. There are 15 residues in the CDR3. Trimming pared 4 bases from V and 2 bases from J, leaving 15 bases between.

V usage is TRBV7-2 and J usage is TRBJ2-7; D might be TRBD1 (6 bases). Per the germline V gene, CDR1 is SGHTA and CDR2 is FQGNSA. The CDR3 consists of 15 residues. V was pared by 5 bases and J by 6 bases, with 20 bases between. CDR3 DNA sequence: TGTGCCAGCAGCCCTACAGGGAAGGGCCAAACCGAGCAGTACTTC. It yields the protein CASSPTGKGQTEQYF.

This sequence joins TRBV6-1 and TRBJ2-2; no firm D call. Trimming took 5 bases from V and 1 from J, leaving 5 bases between them. CDR1 MNHNS and CDR2 SASEGT come from the germline V gene. The CDR3 runs 13 residues. Here the CDR3 DNA reads TGTGCCAGCAGTAAGGAGAACACCGGGGAGCTGTTTTTT. It yields the protein CASSKENTGELFF.

This clonotype was counted only a few times. The V and J genes are TRBV6-5 and TRBJ1-1; no clear D gene. Germline V lookup: CDR1 MNHEY, CDR2 SVGAGI. The germline V and J ends were trimmed by 2 bases and 4 bases, with 8 bases remaining between them. CDR3 size: 13 residues. CDR3 nucleotide sequence: TGTGCCAGCAGTTACGCCGGGTTCACTGAAGCTTTCTTT. Residues: CASSYAGFTEAFF.

The chain uses TRBV28 and TRBJ1-1; D gene unclear. There are 13 residues in the CDR3. V lost 4 bases, J lost 4 bases, and 10 bases lay in between. In germline, CDR1 is MDHEN, CDR2 SYDVKM. As DNA, the CDR3 is TGTGCCAGCAGTTCCATCCAAAGCACTGAAGCTTTCTTT. Protein sequence: CASSSIQSTEAFF.

The rearrangement uses TRBV20-1 and TRBJ2-2; D not resolved. The ends were cut back, 3 bases at V and 0 bases at J, with 17 bases in the middle. This CDR3 spans 17 amino acids. CDR1 DFQATT and CDR2 SNEGSKA come from the germline V gene (reference sequence). The CDR3 reads CSARGPTLYPNTGELFF. The CDR3 DNA follows: TGCAGTGCTAGGGGCCCTACTCTTTACCCGAACACCGGGGAGCTGTTTTTT.

V is TRBV7-3 and J is TRBJ2-1; D not certain. This CDR3 comprises 13 residues. V was shortened by 5 bases and J by 10 bases, with 15 bases between the two germline ends. Germline V gene data show CDR1 as SGHTA and CDR2 as FQGTGA. CDR3 DNA sequence: TGTGCCAGCAGCCCCTCGGTCGAAACCGAGCAGTTCTTC. Protein: CASSPSVETEQFF.

V is TRBV23-1 and J is TRBJ1-6; D not certain. TRBV23-1 is an ORF; its function is uncertain. The CDR3 totals 11 residues. The V and J ends lost 7 bases and 13 bases respectively, with 11 bases between them. CDR3 in amino acids: CASTEGGPLHF. Written as DNA, the CDR3 is TGCGCCAGCACCGAAGGAGGGCCCCTCCACTTT.